The present T cell receptor beta chain was sequenced within a study of shared clonotypes between healthy human individuals. Note on this clone: What it recognizes is unknown.

Points from the study as a whole: Naive subsets tended to show greater estimated richness than memory subsets.

Donors, healthy HIV-negative adults, lacked recent acute infections or vaccinations. The genomic DNA of each subset was split evenly across several immunoSEQ plates. The assay was immunoSEQ multiplex PCR, and TCRdb's table has in-frame clones only and misses some. This sample yields about 730,000 clones, of which roughly two thirds are seen a single time; approximately 1.8% belongs to the top ten. Sample: memory CD4+ T cells sorted from blood. The subset here: CD45RA-negative fraction. This TCR was sampled from a woman in her twenties or thirties in good health.

The CDR3 DNA is TGTGCCAGCAGTGGGCGGACAGGGGTCAATGAGCAGTTCTTC. Its translation: CASSGRTGVNEQFF. The chain joins TRBV2 to TRBJ2-1; 9 bases align to TRBD1. With 4 bases clipped from V and 6 bases from J, the junction kept 4 bases outside the gene matches. Germline V gene data show CDR1 as SNHLY and CDR2 as FYNNEI. There are 14 residues in the CDR3.